The 22 T cell receptor beta chains in this list originate from one sample, sequenced in a study of cytomegalovirus exposure and HLA in healthy donors. PCR amplification relied on 60 Vbeta primers (plus 13 Jbeta primers). Measured with immunoSEQ multiplex PCR; TCRdb has only the in-frame clones, and not every one. The sample has around 190,000 clones; roughly 90% are singletons. Input material: PBMCs. The source is a woman younger than 45 in good health and CMV-seronegative.

About this clone itself: Distinct nucleotide sequences in the sample also encode this CDR3. The genes are TRBV2 and TRBJ2-3, with D uncertain. The germline V gene encodes CDR1 SNHLY and CDR2 FYNNEI. Trimming removed 5 bases from V and 3 bases from J, with 3 bases in between. The CDR3 is 11 amino acids. The CDR3 here is CASSYTDTQYF. The DNA of the CDR3 is TGTGCCAGCAGTTATACAGATACGCAGTATTTT.

This clone was observed a handful of times. J is TRBJ2-3 and V is TRBV5-8, with D maybe TRBD2 (6 bases). The CDR3 sequence is 14 residues long. Germline V gene data show CDR1 as SGHTS and CDR2 as YDEGEE. V was pared by 7 bases and J by 1 base, with 13 bases between. The CDR3 sequence is CASARSGRTDTQYF. CDR3 sequence (DNA): TGTGCCAGCGCTCGTAGCGGCCGCACAGATACGCAGTATTTT.

The chain uses TRBV7-2 and TRBJ2-6; unclear D gene. CDR3 length: 15 residues. Trimming removed 1 base at V and 0 bases at J, with 4 bases between. From germline, CDR1 is SGHTA and CDR2 FQGNSA. The CDR3 nucleotides read TGTGCCAGCAGCTTAGTAGTCTCTGGGGCCAACGTCCTGACTTTC. Its translation: CASSLVVSGANVLTF.

The chain employs TRBV11-2 and TRBJ2-2, with 8 positions matching TRBD2. CDR3 length: 15 residues. Germline V gene lookup returns CDR1 SGHAT and CDR2 FQNNGV. V lost 5 bases, J lost 3 bases, and 5 bases stayed unmatched. CDR3 nucleotides: TGTGCCAGCAGCCGCGGGGGGTCGGACACCGGGGAGCTGTTTTTT. Protein product: CASSRGGSDTGELFF.

J is TRBJ2-1 and V is TRBV6-6; TRBD2 aligns across 9 bases. The V segment lost 2 bases and the J segment 4 bases; nucleotides outside the gene matches: 3. Germline V gives CDR1 MNHNY, CDR2 SVGAGI (reference sequence). The length of the CDR3 is 15 residues. CDR3 coding DNA: TGTGCCAGCAGTTACGCGGGGGGGAATTACAATGAGCAGTTCTTC. As protein: CASSYAGGNYNEQFF.

The chain has TRBV7-8 and TRBJ2-7; D is ambiguous. With 1 base removed from V and 0 bases from J, the gap between germline ends came to 13 bases. Germline CDR1 and CDR2: SGHVS and FQNEAQ. There are 16 residues in the CDR3. The CDR3 DNA reads as TGTGCCAGCAGCTTAGTGGTAGACTCAAGCTCCTACGAGCAGTACTTC. Protein product: CASSLVVDSSSYEQYF. Looking up the rest from reference TRBV7-8 and TRBJ2-7 gives the full variable domain: GAGVSQSPRYKVAKRGQDVALRCDPISGHVSLFWYQQALGQGPEFLTYFQNEAQLDKSGLPSDRFFAERPEGSVSTLKIQRTQQEDSAVYLCASSLVVDSSSYEQYFGPGTRLTVT.

V usage is TRBV7-8 and J usage is TRBJ2-1, with 8 bases lining up with TRBD2. Germline V CDR1 and CDR2: SGHVS, FQNEAQ. CDR3 size: 13 residues. With 5 bases clipped from V and 9 bases from J, the junction kept 6 bases outside the gene matches. In DNA, the CDR3 is TGTGCCAGCAGCCCCGGGGGGGCTTCTGAGCAGTTCTTC. It codes for CASSPGGASEQFF.

The sample holds one count of this clone. CDR3 sequence: CASSFDRGGTEAFF. CDR3 in DNA: TGTGCCAGCAGCTTTGACAGGGGTGGCACTGAAGCTTTCTTT. V gene TRBV11-2 combines with J gene TRBJ1-1, with 8 bases fitting TRBD1. V gave up 3 bases and J gave up 4 bases; unmatched junction bases: 4. Germline V CDR1 and CDR2: SGHAT, FQNNGV. The CDR3 consists of 14 residues.

The V and J genes are TRBV6-6 and TRBJ2-3; TRBD2 aligns across 12 bases. The CDR3 sequence is 16 residues long. J was trimmed by 2 bases and V by 8 bases; bases with no gene match: 8. CDR1 and CDR2 (germline): MNHNY, SVGAGI (reference sequence). The CDR3 region is CASRTSGAALTDTQYF. In DNA form, the CDR3 reads TGTGCCAGCCGGACTAGCGGGGCCGCTCTCACAGATACGCAGTATTTT.

The V call is TRBV29-1, the J call TRBJ2-3, with TRBD2 identical over 10 bases. The CDR3 has 13 residues. J gave up 3 bases and V 4 bases, and 1 base lay outside the gene matches. Germline V gene data show CDR1 as SQVTM and CDR2 as ANQGSEA. CDR3 sequence reads: CSVGLAGTDTQYF. The CDR3, as DNA: TGCAGCGTTGGACTAGCGGGTACAGATACGCAGTATTTT.

The chain employs TRBV19 and TRBJ2-5; D gene unclear. Germline CDR1 is LNHDA and CDR2 is SQIVND (reference sequence). The CDR3 is 13 residues long. V was clipped by 6 bases and J by 4 bases, with 12 bases between them. The CDR3 spells CASSRRWRETQYF. In DNA, the CDR3 is TGTGCCAGTAGCCGTCGATGGAGAGAGACCCAGTACTTC.

The chain carries TRBV5-4 and TRBJ1-2, with D tentatively TRBD1 (6 bases). The CDR3 consists of 15 residues. Trimming removed 4 bases at V and 5 bases at J, with 18 bases between. Germline CDR1 reads SGHNT; CDR2 reads YYREEE (reference sequence). DNA of the CDR3: TGTGCCAGCAGCCCCGCTCGGACAGCGACATATGGCTACACCTTC. This translates into CASSPARTATYGYTF.

This chain uses TRBV29-1 with TRBJ2-3; 8 bases are shared with TRBD2. The CDR3 is 15 residues long. V was pared by 0 bases and J by 5 bases, with 7 bases of the junction left unmatched. The germline CDR1 and CDR2 sequences are SQVTM and ANQGSEA. The CDR3 here is CSVEEAAGGGDTQYF. The CDR3 nucleotides are TGCAGCGTTGAAGAGGCGGCGGGGGGCGGAGATACGCAGTATTTT.

The genes are TRBV11-2 and TRBJ2-3; D ambiguous. The CDR3 has 13 amino acids. Germline V gene sequence: CDR1 SGHAT, CDR2 FQNNGV. The ends were cut back, 3 bases at V and 4 bases at J, with 8 bases in the middle. The CDR3 loop reads CASSLIDSDTQYF. As DNA, the CDR3 is TGTGCCAGCAGCTTGATAGATTCAGATACGCAGTATTTT.

This clone was seen only once. This chain connects TRBV6-5 to TRBJ2-5; 13 bases are a match to TRBD2. The last part of the DNA fits TRBJ2-7 better; the J call may be wrong. CDR3 size: 15 residues. Looked up from germline, CDR1 is MNHEY and CDR2 is SVGAGI. CDR3 sequence (DNA): TGTGCCAGCAGGCGGGGGACTAGCGGGGACTACGAGCAGTACTTC. The encoded protein is CASRRGTSGDYEQYF.

The V call is TRBV27, the J call TRBJ1-2; D is unresolved. CDR1 is MNHEY, CDR2 SMNVEV, per germline (reference sequence). Trimming pared 5 bases from V and 5 bases from J, leaving 15 bases between. This CDR3 has 14 residues. CDR3 loop: CASSPIGVLYGYTF. For the CDR3, the DNA is TGTGCCAGCAGTCCTATCGGGGTTCTTTATGGCTACACCTTC.

The V gene is TRBV5-3, the J gene TRBJ2-2; 14 nucleotides align to TRBD2. TRBV5-3 is reported as an ORF; its role is uncertain. CDR3 length equals 19 residues. The ends lost 3 bases at V and 2 bases at J; junction bases unmatched: 9. The CDR3 sequence: CARSSPQTSGGANTGELFF. As DNA, the CDR3 is TGTGCCAGAAGCTCACCCCAGACTAGCGGGGGGGCCAACACCGGGGAGCTGTTTTTT.

V gene TRBV6-1 combines with J gene TRBJ2-3, with D maybe TRBD2 (6 bases). The CDR3 has 13 residues. The germline CDR1 and CDR2 sequences are MNHNS and SASEGT. Trimming pared 5 bases from V and 4 bases from J, leaving 10 bases between. The CDR3 DNA sequence: TGTGCCAGCAGTCCGAGCGGGCCAGATACGCAGTATTTT. This gives the protein CASSPSGPDTQYF.

This clone has only one observation. This rearrangement joins TRBV5-1 to TRBJ2-2, with unresolved D. CDR3 size: 13 residues. Germline V gives CDR1 SGHRS, CDR2 YFSETQ. V was clipped by 6 bases and J by 4 bases, with 10 bases between them. Here the CDR3 reads CASTPSFTGELFF. CDR3 nucleotide sequence: TGCGCCAGCACCCCCTCTTTCACCGGGGAGCTGTTTTTT.

V and J are TRBV2 and TRBJ1-5; D unresolved. The germline CDR1 and CDR2 sequences are SNHLY and FYNNEI. This CDR3 has 13 amino acids. V was clipped by 7 bases and J by 2 bases, with 9 bases between them. The CDR3 here is CASTPAGNQPQHF. Written as DNA, the CDR3 is TGTGCCAGCACCCCTGCGGGCAATCAGCCCCAGCATTTT.

V is TRBV6-1 and J is TRBJ2-1; D unresolved. Looked up from germline, CDR1 is MNHNS and CDR2 is SASEGT. V gave up 6 bases and J gave up 7 bases, with 10 bases separating them. This CDR3 comprises 12 residues. As DNA, the CDR3 is TGTGCCAGCAGGGGCGTAGAGAATGAGCAGTTCTTC. It translates to CASRGVENEQFF.

This sequence joins TRBV19 and TRBJ2-1; D is unclear. Trimming took off 1 base at V and 2 bases at J, with 15 bases between the two ends. CDR1 is LNHDA and CDR2 is SQIVND in the germline V gene (reference sequence). This CDR3 is 17 amino acids long. DNA for the CDR3: TGTGCCAGTAGTATAGCATCGGCGACTCGTGCCTACAATGAGCAGTTCTTC. It encodes CASSIASATRAYNEQFF.